The 7 T cell receptor beta chains given below trace back to one sample, sequenced in a study of blood T cell repertoires in COVID-19. Here immunoSEQ multiplex PCR was the method, and the copy in TCRdb shows in-frame clones only, minus some. This sample has roughly 230,000 clones; 75% to 85% occur once, and the top ten carry roughly 5.5%. Sequenced: peripheral blood. The source is a human donor in a cohort sampled during active COVID-19.

The rearrangement uses TRBV11-2 and TRBJ2-1; 9 nucleotides match TRBD1. The J segment lost 6 bases and the V segment lost 10 bases, leaving 19 bases of the junction unmatched. Germline V gene lookup returns CDR1 SGHAT and CDR2 FQNNGV. The length of the CDR3 is 17 residues. CDR3 sequence (DNA): TGTGCCATCTCCTCAACCCGCACAGGGGGCGGCCCCAATGAGCAGTTCTTC. Its translation: CAISSTRTGGGPNEQFF.

This chain joins TRBV3-1 (or the pseudogene TRBV3-2) and TRBJ2-3; 11 bases are shared with TRBD2. Germline loops: CDR1 LGHDT, CDR2 YNNKEL (reference sequence). The CDR3 runs 17 residues. Trimming at V came to 4 bases and at J to 1 base, leaving 7 bases not matched to a gene. The chain's CDR3 is CASSPFIAGGGTDTQYF. In DNA, the CDR3 is TGTGCCAGCAGCCCGTTTATAGCGGGGGGGGGCACAGATACGCAGTATTTT.

The gene calls are TRBV27 and TRBJ2-5; a weak D match, TRBD1 (6 bases). The CDR3 has 13 amino acids. Germline V gives CDR1 MNHEY, CDR2 SMNVEV (reference sequence). Trimming left V 5 bases short and J 5 bases short, with 12 bases between. The CDR3 sequence: CASSLQGMETQYF. The DNA of the CDR3 is TGTGCCAGCAGTCTACAGGGAATGGAGACCCAGTACTTC.

V is TRBV25-1 and J is TRBJ2-7; no definite D call. CDR1 and CDR2 from the germline V gene are MGHDK and SYGVNS. Trimming cost V 1 base and J 2 bases, with 9 bases left between them. This CDR3 contains 14 residues. The CDR3 spells CASSEFSVTYEQYF. Written as DNA, the CDR3 is TGTGCCAGCAGTGAATTCTCGGTCACCTACGAGCAGTACTTC.

This clone was observed a few times. The rearrangement links TRBV5-1 to TRBJ1-4; the D is unclear. This CDR3 spans 14 amino acids. Trimming shortened V by 4 bases and J by 8 bases, and 15 bases separated the two germline ends. Germline CDR1 and CDR2: SGHRS and YFSETQ. This chain's CDR3 is CASSEGLRKEKLFF. The CDR3 DNA is TGCGCCAGCAGCGAGGGCCTACGGAAGGAAAAACTGTTTTTT.

In DNA, the CDR3 is TGTGCCAGCTCGGACAGGGGGCACTACAATGAGCAGTTCTTC. This encodes CASSDRGHYNEQFF. The rearrangement links TRBV2 to TRBJ2-1; 11 nucleotides agree with TRBD1. The CDR3 extends over 14 amino acids. Unmatched junction bases numbered 3, after V lost 8 bases and J lost 3 bases. In germline, CDR1 is SNHLY, CDR2 FYNNEI.

The CDR3 region is CASSLPVEGGTSTDTQYF. For the CDR3, the DNA is TGCGCCAGCAGCTTGCCGGTGGAAGGCGGAACTAGCACAGATACGCAGTATTTT. V usage is TRBV5-1 and J usage is TRBJ2-3; no clear D. Germline assignment: CDR1 SGHRS and CDR2 YFSETQ. This CDR3 contains 18 residues. V lost 1 base and J lost 0, with 18 bases in between.